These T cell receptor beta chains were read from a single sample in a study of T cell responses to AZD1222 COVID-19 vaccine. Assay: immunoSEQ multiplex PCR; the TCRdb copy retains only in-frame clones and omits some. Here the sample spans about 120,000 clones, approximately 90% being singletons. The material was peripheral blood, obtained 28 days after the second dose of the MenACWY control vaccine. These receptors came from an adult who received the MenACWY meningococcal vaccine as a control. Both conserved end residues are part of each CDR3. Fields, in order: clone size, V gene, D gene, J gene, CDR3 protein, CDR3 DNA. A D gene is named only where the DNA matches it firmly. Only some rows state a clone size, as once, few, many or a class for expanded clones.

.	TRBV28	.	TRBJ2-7	CASSLTPDTYEQYF	TGTGCCAGCAGTTTGACACCTGACACCTACGAGCAGTACTTC
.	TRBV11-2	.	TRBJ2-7	CASSLASALLDYEQYF	TGTGCCAGCAGCTTAGCGTCAGCGCTATTGGACTACGAGCAGTACTTC
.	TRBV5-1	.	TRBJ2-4	CASSLVGTSDPGVQYF	TGCGCCAGCAGCTTGGTCGGGACGAGCGACCCCGGGGTTCAGTACTTC
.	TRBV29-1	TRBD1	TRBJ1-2	CSVNRDSSNYGYTF	TGCAGCGTAAACCGGGACAGTTCTAACTATGGCTACACCTTC
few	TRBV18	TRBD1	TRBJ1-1	CASSLTGATEAFF	TGTGCCAGCTCATTAACAGGGGCCACTGAAGCTTTCTTT
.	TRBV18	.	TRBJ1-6	CASSPRDNNSPLHF	TGTGCCAGCTCACCCCGGGACAATAATTCACCCCTCCACTTT
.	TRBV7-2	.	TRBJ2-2	CASSLAYVTGELFF	TGTGCCAGCAGCTTAGCGTACGTCACCGGGGAGCTGTTTTTT
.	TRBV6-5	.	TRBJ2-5	CASSYSKGEETQYF	TGTGCCAGCAGTTACTCGAAGGGGGAAGAGACCCAGTACTTC
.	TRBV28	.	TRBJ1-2	CASSPPGRTIYGYTF	TGTGCCAGCAGTCCCCCTGGACGGACTATCTATGGCTACACCTTC
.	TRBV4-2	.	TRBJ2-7	CASSLRGNYEQYF	TGTGCCAGCAGCCTACGTGGTAACTACGAGCAGTACTTC
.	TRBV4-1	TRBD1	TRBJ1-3	CASSPGTGGSGNTIYF	TGCGCCAGCAGCCCAGGGACAGGGGGATCTGGAAACACCATATATTTT
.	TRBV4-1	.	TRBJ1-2	CASSQTQGINYGYTF	TGCGCCAGCAGCCAAACACAGGGTATCAACTATGGCTACACCTTC
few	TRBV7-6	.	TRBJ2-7	CASSLLGLAAGYEQYF	TGTGCCAGCAGCTTATTAGGCCTAGCTGCCGGCTACGAGCAGTACTTC
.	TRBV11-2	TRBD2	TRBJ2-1	CASTVRLAGNEQFF	TGTGCCAGCACCGTTAGACTAGCGGGGAATGAGCAGTTCTTC
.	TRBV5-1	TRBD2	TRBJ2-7	CASRLLAGGGYEQYF	TGCGCCAGCAGACTACTAGCGGGAGGGGGATACGAGCAGTACTTC
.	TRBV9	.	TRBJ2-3	CASSVGDSTDTQYF	TGTGCCAGCAGCGTAGGGGACAGCACAGATACGCAGTATTTT
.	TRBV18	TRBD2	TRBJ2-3	CASSPLGLYGADTQYF	TGTGCCAGCTCTCCGCTGGGACTATACGGGGCAGATACGCAGTATTTT
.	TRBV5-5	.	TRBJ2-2	CASSRTDSNTGELFF	TGTGCCAGCAGCCGGACAGATTCGAACACCGGGGAGCTGTTTTTT
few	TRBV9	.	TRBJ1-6	CASSVGVNNSPLHF	TGTGCCAGCAGCGTAGGGGTAAATAATTCACCCCTCCACTTT
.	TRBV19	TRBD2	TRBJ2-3	CASNLAGGLDTQYF	TGTGCCAGTAATTTAGCGGGGGGACTGGATACGCAGTATTTT
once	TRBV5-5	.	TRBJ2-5	CASSLAPGGETQYF	TGTGCCAGCAGCTTGGCCCCCGGCGGAGAGACCCAGTACTTC
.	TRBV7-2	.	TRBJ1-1	CASSLVIRGSGTEAFF	TGTGCCAGCAGCTTAGTTATTAGGGGCTCGGGCACTGAAGCTTTCTTT
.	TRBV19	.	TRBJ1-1	CASSILLGTEAFF	TGTGCCAGTAGTATTTTACTGGGCACTGAAGCTTTCTTT
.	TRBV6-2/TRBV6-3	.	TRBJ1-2	CASSRTPVAEGYTF	TGTGCCAGCAGTCGGACTCCCGTCGCGGAAGGCTACACCTTC
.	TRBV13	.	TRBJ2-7	CASSLGGSRTMLGEQYF	TGTGCCAGCAGCTTAGGAGGGAGTAGGACCATGTTGGGTGAGCAGTACTTC
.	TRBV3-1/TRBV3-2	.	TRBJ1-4	CASSQATRTVGGEKLFF	TGTGCCAGCAGCCAAGCCACCAGGACAGTGGGGGGTGAAAAACTGTTTTTT
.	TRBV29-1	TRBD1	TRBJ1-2	CSVRGPGQGYYGYTF	TGCAGCGTGAGGGGTCCGGGACAGGGGTACTATGGCTACACCTTC
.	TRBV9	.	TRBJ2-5	CASSVEIGGLRETQYF	TGTGCCAGCAGCGTAGAGATTGGGGGGCTTCGGGAGACCCAGTACTTC
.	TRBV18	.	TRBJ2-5	CASSLDLAETQYF	TGTGCCAGCTCACTCGACTTGGCGGAGACCCAGTACTTC
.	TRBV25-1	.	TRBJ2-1	CASSESTPRVGNNEQFF	TGTGCCAGCAGTGAATCAACCCCCAGGGTTGGGAACAATGAGCAGTTCTTC
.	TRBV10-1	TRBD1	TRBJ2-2	CASSEWDREGTGELFF	TGCGCCAGCAGTGAGTGGGACAGGGAGGGCACCGGGGAGCTGTTTTTT
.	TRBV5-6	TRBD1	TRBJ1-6	CASSQRQGRNSPLHF	TGTGCCAGCAGCCAGAGACAGGGGCGTAATTCACCCCTCCACTTT
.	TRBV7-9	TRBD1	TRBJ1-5	CASSLDRINQPQHF	TGTGCCAGCAGCCTGGACAGGATCAATCAGCCCCAGCATTTT